This is a list of T cell receptor beta chains from one sample in a study of cytomegalovirus exposure and HLA in healthy donors. This table comes from immunoSEQ multiplex PCR, and its TCRdb copy is limited to in-frame clones, with some not included. The table has approximately 130,000 clones, 83% seen once. Sequenced input: PBMCs. Source of these receptors: a man in his forties or fifties in good health and CMV-seronegative. Each CDR3 is given with its conserved first and last residue. A D gene is named only where the DNA matches it firmly. Some rows have no size entry. The others give once, few or many, or a class for an expanded clone.

abundance: few
j_gene: TRBJ2-5
d_gene: -
v_gene: TRBV18
CDR3aa: CASSPQRGEETQYF
CDR3nt: TGTGCCAGCTCACCGCAGCGAGGAGAGGAGACCCAGTACTTC

abundance: -
j_gene: TRBJ1-1
d_gene: -
v_gene: TRBV4-3
CDR3aa: CASSQDTGNTEAFF
CDR3nt: TGCGCCAGCAGCCAAGATACTGGGAACACTGAAGCTTTCTTT

abundance: -
j_gene: TRBJ2-1
d_gene: TRBD2
v_gene: TRBV15
CDR3aa: CATSRGTSGGYNEQFF
CDR3nt: TGTGCCACCAGCAGAGGGACTAGCGGGGGGTACAATGAGCAGTTCTTC

abundance: -
j_gene: TRBJ1-4
d_gene: -
v_gene: TRBV28
CDR3aa: CASKTTGISNEKLFF
CDR3nt: TGTGCCAGCAAAACTACAGGGATATCTAATGAAAAACTGTTTTTT

abundance: -
j_gene: TRBJ2-7
d_gene: TRBD1
v_gene: TRBV14
CDR3aa: CASSKRQGEVSYEQYF
CDR3nt: TGTGCCAGCAGCAAAAGACAGGGTGAGGTCTCCTACGAGCAGTACTTC

abundance: few
j_gene: TRBJ2-1
d_gene: TRBD2
v_gene: TRBV27
CDR3aa: CASSLSSGAYNEQFF
CDR3nt: TGTGCCAGCAGTTTGTCGAGCGGGGCCTACAATGAGCAGTTCTTC

abundance: -
j_gene: TRBJ2-3
d_gene: TRBD2
v_gene: TRBV19
CDR3aa: CASSILRGETDTQYF
CDR3nt: TGTGCCAGTAGTATTTTGCGGGGGGAGACAGATACGCAGTATTTT

abundance: -
j_gene: TRBJ2-7
d_gene: -
v_gene: TRBV6-1
CDR3aa: CASSEALRGYEQYF
CDR3nt: TGTGCCAGCAGTGAAGCGCTTCGAGGGTACGAGCAGTACTTC

abundance: -
j_gene: TRBJ2-7
d_gene: TRBD2
v_gene: TRBV6-5
CDR3aa: CASSYEPGLVSEQYF
CDR3nt: TGTGCCAGCAGTTACGAGCCGGGACTAGTTAGCGAGCAGTACTTC

abundance: -
j_gene: TRBJ2-7
d_gene: TRBD2
v_gene: TRBV9
CDR3aa: CASSVPGVSGTLYEQYF
CDR3nt: TGTGCCAGCAGCGTACCTGGCGTTAGCGGGACCCTCTACGAGCAGTACTTC

abundance: -
j_gene: TRBJ1-1
d_gene: TRBD1
v_gene: TRBV5-1
CDR3aa: CASQDRDSDTEAFF
CDR3nt: TGCGCCAGCCAGGACAGGGACTCAGACACTGAAGCTTTCTTT

abundance: -
j_gene: TRBJ1-1
d_gene: -
v_gene: TRBV5-1
CDR3aa: CASSPSGQSNTEAFF
CDR3nt: TGCGCCAGCAGCCCGTCAGGACAATCGAACACTGAAGCTTTCTTT

abundance: -
j_gene: TRBJ2-7
d_gene: TRBD1
v_gene: TRBV5-1
CDR3aa: CASSIDRGGPYEQYF
CDR3nt: TGCGCCAGCAGCATAGACAGGGGGGGGCCCTACGAGCAGTACTTC

abundance: -
j_gene: TRBJ1-5
d_gene: -
v_gene: TRBV5-6
CDR3aa: CASSLGAGQPQHF
CDR3nt: TGTGCCAGCAGCCTGGGGGCCGGTCAGCCCCAGCATTTT

abundance: -
j_gene: TRBJ2-5
d_gene: TRBD1
v_gene: TRBV27
CDR3aa: CASSRTGGQETQYF
CDR3nt: TGTGCCAGCAGTCGGACAGGGGGGCAAGAGACCCAGTACTTC

abundance: -
j_gene: TRBJ2-7
d_gene: TRBD1
v_gene: TRBV5-1
CDR3aa: CASSLEGTGAYEQYF
CDR3nt: TGCGCCAGCAGCTTGGAAGGGACAGGGGCCTACGAGCAGTACTTC

abundance: -
j_gene: TRBJ2-3
d_gene: TRBD2
v_gene: TRBV29-1
CDR3aa: CSVDSGGVTDTQYF
CDR3nt: TGCAGCGTTGACAGCGGGGGAGTCACAGATACGCAGTATTTT

abundance: once
j_gene: TRBJ2-1
d_gene: TRBD1
v_gene: TRBV19
CDR3aa: CAIYRGPYNEQFF
CDR3nt: TGTGCCATTTACAGGGGTCCATACAATGAGCAGTTCTTC

abundance: -
j_gene: TRBJ1-2
d_gene: -
v_gene: TRBV27
CDR3aa: CASMSRTYYGYTF
CDR3nt: TGTGCCAGCATGTCCCGGACTTACTATGGCTACACCTTC

abundance: -
j_gene: TRBJ2-1
d_gene: TRBD2
v_gene: TRBV4-3
CDR3aa: CASSQDWGGSYNEQFF
CDR3nt: TGCGCCAGCAGCCAAGATTGGGGGGGGAGCTACAATGAGCAGTTCTTC

abundance: -
j_gene: TRBJ2-1
d_gene: -
v_gene: TRBV5-5
CDR3aa: CASSLVGYNEQFF
CDR3nt: TGTGCCAGCAGCCTAGTAGGCTACAATGAGCAGTTCTTC

abundance: -
j_gene: TRBJ2-7
d_gene: TRBD2
v_gene: TRBV2
CDR3aa: CASSTSGRGNYEQYF
CDR3nt: TGTGCCAGCAGTACTAGCGGGAGAGGGAACTACGAGCAGTACTTC

abundance: -
j_gene: TRBJ1-6
d_gene: -
v_gene: TRBV28
CDR3aa: CASSLEQVNSPLHF
CDR3nt: TGTGCCAGCAGTTTAGAACAGGTTAATTCACCCCTCCACTTT

abundance: -
j_gene: TRBJ2-5
d_gene: -
v_gene: TRBV10-3
CDR3aa: CAISAGGQETQYF
CDR3nt: TGTGCCATCAGTGCCGGGGGCCAAGAGACCCAGTACTTC

abundance: -
j_gene: TRBJ1-2
d_gene: -
v_gene: TRBV25-1
CDR3aa: CASSEYIQGDYGYTF
CDR3nt: TGTGCCAGCAGTGAATATATTCAGGGCGACTATGGCTACACCTTC

abundance: -
j_gene: TRBJ2-5
d_gene: TRBD2
v_gene: TRBV5-6
CDR3aa: CASSLRTSGQETQYF
CDR3nt: TGTGCCAGCAGCTTGCGAACTAGCGGCCAAGAGACCCAGTACTTC

abundance: -
j_gene: TRBJ1-5
d_gene: TRBD1
v_gene: TRBV2
CDR3aa: CASSPTGENQPQHF
CDR3nt: TGTGCCAGCAGTCCCACAGGGGAGAATCAGCCCCAGCATTTT

abundance: few
j_gene: TRBJ1-1
d_gene: -
v_gene: TRBV28
CDR3aa: CASSLGENTEAFF
CDR3nt: TGTGCCAGCAGTTTGGGAGAGAACACTGAAGCTTTCTTT

abundance: -
j_gene: TRBJ2-7
d_gene: TRBD2
v_gene: TRBV4-1
CDR3aa: CASTKERLAGHYEQYF
CDR3nt: TGCGCCAGCACCAAAGAGCGCCTAGCGGGGCACTACGAGCAGTACTTC

abundance: -
j_gene: TRBJ2-7
d_gene: TRBD2
v_gene: TRBV15
CDR3aa: CATSSGLAGGPYEQYF
CDR3nt: TGTGCCACCAGCAGCGGACTAGCGGGAGGGCCCTACGAGCAGTACTTC

abundance: -
j_gene: TRBJ1-1
d_gene: -
v_gene: TRBV7-9
CDR3aa: CSSSNMEEYEAFF
CDR3nt: TGTTCCAGCAGCAATATGGAGGAGTATGAAGCTTTCTTT

abundance: once
j_gene: TRBJ2-3
d_gene: -
v_gene: TRBV10-3
CDR3aa: CAISDLGLGTDTQYF
CDR3nt: TGTGCCATCAGTGACCTGGGGCTTGGCACAGATACGCAGTATTTT